Listed below are T cell receptor beta chains from one sample, sequenced in a study of blood T cell repertoires in COVID-19. The table came from immunoSEQ multiplex PCR; TCRdb's copy has only in-frame clones and leaves some out. The sample includes 120,000 to 150,000 clones, around 81% of them seen just once. Sequencing was done on a sample of peripheral blood. The receptors derive from a human donor in a cohort sampled during active COVID-19. Both conserved end residues are part of each CDR3. Fields, in order: CDR3 DNA, CDR3 protein, clone size, V gene, J gene, D gene. D genes are given only for firm matches. Only part of the rows carry a size: once, few, many, or a class if the clone is expanded.

TGTGCCACCAGTAATCGAGCGGGGGCGAACACCGGGGAGCTGTTTTTT	CATSNRAGANTGELFF	many	TRBV24-1	TRBJ2-2	TRBD2
TGTGCCAGTAGTATTGGGGCAAATAATTCACCCCTCCACTTT	CASSIGANNSPLHF	NA	TRBV19	TRBJ1-6	NA
TGTGCCAGCAGCTTTCTGACAGGGAGGTCCTACAATGAGCAGTTCTTC	CASSFLTGRSYNEQFF	NA	TRBV11-2	TRBJ2-1	NA
TGCGCCAGCACTCTACAGGACAAGGGCTCCTACGAGCAGTACTTC	CASTLQDKGSYEQYF	NA	TRBV5-1	TRBJ2-7	NA
TGTGCCAGCAGCCAAGTCGGGGAAGCAAACTCTGGGGCCAACGTCCTGACTTTC	CASSQVGEANSGANVLTF	once	TRBV3-1/TRBV3-2	TRBJ2-6	NA
TGTGCCAGCGGAGGGGGACTAGCGAAAGAGACCCAGTACTTC	CASGGGLAKETQYF	NA	TRBV13	TRBJ2-5	TRBD2
TGCGCCAGCAGCCAACGCGGGGGTGGCAATGAGCAGTTCTTC	CASSQRGGGNEQFF	NA	TRBV4-1	TRBJ2-1	TRBD2
TGTGCCAGCAGTGAAAGTCTTACCGGGGGAAACACCATATATTTT	CASSESLTGGNTIYF	NA	TRBV6-1	TRBJ1-3	NA
TGTGCTAGCAGCTTAGCTCGCAGCGCCGAGGCCAAAAACATTCAGTACTTC	CASSLARSAEAKNIQYF	NA	TRBV7-7	TRBJ2-4	NA
TGTGCTAGTGCCAGGGGACAGACTCTAATCTCCTACAATGAGCAGTTCTTC	CASARGQTLISYNEQFF	NA	TRBV12-5	TRBJ2-1	TRBD1
TGCGCCAGCAGCGCCGACAGGGAGGGCTACACCTTC	CASSADREGYTF	NA	TRBV5-1	TRBJ1-2	TRBD1
TGTGCCAGCAGTGAAGCGGGGGGACTAGTTGGGAACACCGGGGAGCTGTTTTTT	CASSEAGGLVGNTGELFF	NA	TRBV2	TRBJ2-2	TRBD2
TGTGCCAGCAGCCCGACAGGCAGCTATGGCTACACCTTC	CASSPTGSYGYTF	NA	TRBV7-8	TRBJ1-2	NA
TGCGCCAGCAGCTTGACTAGTACGAACACCGGGGAGCTGTTTTTT	CASSLTSTNTGELFF	NA	TRBV5-1	TRBJ2-2	NA
TGTGCCAGCAGCGTAGGACAGGGGGCAAATCAGCCCCAGCATTTT	CASSVGQGANQPQHF	NA	TRBV9	TRBJ1-5	TRBD1
TGTGCCAGCAGTGCCGGGACAGATGGCTACACCTTC	CASSAGTDGYTF	NA	TRBV12-3/TRBV12-4	TRBJ1-2	TRBD1
TGTGCCAGTAGTGTGGCACAGGGTAATCAGCCCCAGCATTTT	CASSVAQGNQPQHF	NA	TRBV19	TRBJ1-5	NA
TGTGCCAGCTCACCCACCGACAGGGGATCCTACGAGCAGTACTTC	CASSPTDRGSYEQYF	NA	TRBV18	TRBJ2-7	TRBD1
TGTGCCAGCAGCTTAGCTGTACAGAAAGCTTTCTTT	CASSLAVQKAFF	few	TRBV7-9	TRBJ1-1	NA
TGTGCCAGCAGCTTGTTACAGGGGGCTCGGGATGGCTACACCTTC	CASSLLQGARDGYTF	NA	TRBV5-6	TRBJ1-2	TRBD1
TGTGCCAGCAGCCCGACTGATGACTGGACAGGGGGCTTGCCGGATGAAGCTTTCTTT	CASSPTDDWTGGLPDEAFF	NA	TRBV7-3	TRBJ1-1	TRBD1
TGTGCCAGCAGTTACGGGAGAGATACGCAGTATTTT	CASSYGRDTQYF	NA	TRBV6-5	TRBJ2-3	NA
TGTGCCAGCAGTTTTCGCGGGGCAGGGTCAAGCGAAAAACTGTTTTTT	CASSFRGAGSSEKLFF	once	TRBV28	TRBJ1-4	NA
TGTGCCAGCAGCCTAGACAGGGTCGGGACCGGGGAGCTGTTTTTT	CASSLDRVGTGELFF	few	TRBV14	TRBJ2-2	TRBD1
TGTGCCAGCAGTTTGAAAACAGGGACTGGCTACACCTTC	CASSLKTGTGYTF	NA	TRBV12-3/TRBV12-4	TRBJ1-2	NA
TGTGCCAGCTCAGACGGACTAGCGGGGGGAGAGACCCAGTACTTC	CASSDGLAGGETQYF	once	TRBV18	TRBJ2-5	TRBD2
TGTGCCAGCAGCCCGAGAACCGGGACAGCGAACACCGGGGAGCTGTTTTTT	CASSPRTGTANTGELFF	NA	TRBV7-6	TRBJ2-2	TRBD1
TGTGCCACCAGCAGGACAGGACAGGGGGCATGGGGCTACACCTTC	CATSRTGQGAWGYTF	NA	TRBV15	TRBJ1-2	TRBD1
TGTGCCGTGCGGGGGGACCAAGAGACCCAGTACTTC	CAVRGDQETQYF	NA	TRBV7-9	TRBJ2-5	TRBD2
TGTGCCAGCAGCCGGAAGGGCACAGGCCGGCCCGAGCAGTACTTC	CASSRKGTGRPEQYF	NA	TRBV14	TRBJ2-7	NA
TGTGCCAGCAGCCCGCAGGGACAGGTCGACCCCCAGCATTTT	CASSPQGQVDPQHF	NA	TRBV7-9	TRBJ1-5	TRBD1
TGCGCCAGCAGCATCCGGACAGGGGGGGCCACTGAAGCTTTCTTT	CASSIRTGGATEAFF	NA	TRBV5-1	TRBJ1-1	TRBD1
TGTGCCAGCAGTCGGACGGGTCGTACCTACGAGCAGTACTTC	CASSRTGRTYEQYF	NA	TRBV6-6	TRBJ2-7	NA
TGTGCCACCAGCAGAGATCAGGGGGCGGTGAATTCACCCCTCCACTTT	CATSRDQGAVNSPLHF	NA	TRBV15	TRBJ1-6	TRBD1
TGTGCCAGTACCCCTTCGGGGGATGGGGATGAGCAGTTCTTC	CASTPSGDGDEQFF	NA	TRBV19	TRBJ2-1	NA
TGTGCCACCAAGAGACAGGGTAAGATCTACAATGAGCAGTTCTTC	CATKRQGKIYNEQFF	NA	TRBV28	TRBJ2-1	TRBD1
TGTGCCAGCAGCCCAAGGGGACAGGGATGGTCCCAGGCCCAGCATTTT	CASSPRGQGWSQAQHF	NA	TRBV7-2	TRBJ1-5	TRBD1
TGTGCCAGCAGTTACACAGGGTTTGGGCGGCCCCAGCATTTT	CASSYTGFGRPQHF	NA	TRBV6-2/TRBV6-3	TRBJ1-5	NA
TGTGCCACCAGCGGGACTCCGAAACAGGGGCTGGCTAATGAAAAACTGTTTTTT	CATSGTPKQGLANEKLFF	NA	TRBV15	TRBJ1-4	TRBD1
TGTGCCAGCAGTTCGGTGAACACTGAAGCTTTCTTT	CASSSVNTEAFF	NA	TRBV6-2/TRBV6-3	TRBJ1-1	NA
TGCGCCAGCAGCTCAACGACAGCTACTAACTATGGCTACACCTTC	CASSSTTATNYGYTF	once	TRBV5-1	TRBJ1-2	NA
TGTGCCAGCAGCTTAGTGGGGGCGGCAGGTGGACAGCCCCAGCATTTT	CASSLVGAAGGQPQHF	NA	TRBV7-9	TRBJ1-5	NA
TGCAGTGCTAGTCGTGACACTGAAGCTTTCTTT	CSASRDTEAFF	NA	TRBV20-1	TRBJ1-1	NA
TGTGCCAGCAGTCACGGGGGACAGCAGTGGAAGGAAAGCTCCTACGAGCAGTACTTC	CASSHGGQQWKESSYEQYF	NA	TRBV6-6	TRBJ2-7	NA
TGCGCCAGCAGCTTGGCCTCGGGGGGAAGCTCCTATAATTCACCCCTCCACTTT	CASSLASGGSSYNSPLHF	NA	TRBV5-1	TRBJ1-6	NA
TGCGCCAGCGGACTAGCGGGGGGGTATGAGCAGTTCTTC	CASGLAGGYEQFF	NA	TRBV5-1	TRBJ2-1	TRBD2
TGTGCCAGCAGGCCACCCGGGACAGGGCGCCTTGCAGCTTTCTTT	CASRPPGTGRLAAFF	NA	TRBV6-5	TRBJ1-1	TRBD1
TGTGCCAGCAGTGACAGGTCCCACGAGCAGTACTTC	CASSDRSHEQYF	NA	TRBV2	TRBJ2-7	NA
TGTGCCAGCAGCGCCCGCACAGGGGGGACCATCGGGGAGCTGTTTTTT	CASSARTGGTIGELFF	NA	TRBV11-3	TRBJ2-2	TRBD1